The TCR beta chain described here comes from a study of T cell responses to AZD1222 COVID-19 vaccine. Germline V gene data show CDR1 as LNHDA and CDR2 as SQIVND (reference sequence). There are 16 residues in the CDR3. The V and J ends lost 4 bases and 7 bases, in that order; junction bases with no gene match: 10. Study results and limitations: Seropositivity was recorded at baseline in only a handful of AZD1222 recipients. Unmutated variant regions reportedly attract nearly half of all spike-specific TCRs. Scientists sampled the repertoires only once the peak T cell response had passed. Spike-wide coverage was observed for vaccine-associated CD4 TCRs, with dominant responses at 160-218 and 743-854.

As for this clone: Its antigen is unidentified.

Sequenced by immunoSEQ multiplex PCR; TCRdb stores in-frame clones only, minus some. The table shows more than 95,000 clones, with 75% to 85% occurring only once. The sample here was peripheral blood, taken 28 days after the second AZD1222 dose. This TCR was recovered from an adult who received the AZD1222 COVID-19 vaccine. The V and J genes are TRBV19 and TRBJ2-1, with 10 bases fitting TRBD2. The CDR3 region is CASSTRGSGGRNEQFF. In DNA form, the CDR3 reads TGTGCCAGTAGTACCCGAGGTAGCGGGGGGCGGAATGAGCAGTTCTTC.